Following are 2 T cell receptor beta chains from one sample sequenced in a study of CD8+CD57+ T cells in acquired aplastic anemia. Genomic DNA provided the template from which TCR beta VDJ and CDR3 profiles were obtained. A single record per CDR3 protein comes from TCRdb applying MiXCR to the reads. The profile shows under 200,000 distinct CDR3 sequences, 64% of them singletons. The sample was sorted CD4+, CD8+, or CD8+CD57+ T cells (not recorded which) from PBMCs. The receptors were gathered from a human donor with severe aplastic anemia or a healthy control (not recorded which).

The V and J genes are TRBV5-1 and TRBJ2-7, with TRBD2 identical over 13 bases. Trimming at V came to 3 bases and at J to 4 bases, leaving 4 bases not matched to a gene. The CDR3 is 15 residues long. Germline CDR1 reads SGHRS; CDR2 reads YFSETQ. The CDR3 DNA is TGCGCCAGCAGCTCACCGACTAGCGGGAGGTACGAGCAGTACTTC. This translates into CASSSPTSGRYEQYF.

The chain links TRBV12-3 or TRBV12-4 to TRBJ2-1, with D tentatively TRBD2 (5 bases). The CDR3 loop spans 14 amino acids. V was clipped by 6 bases and J by 7 bases, with 16 bases between them. In DNA form, the CDR3 reads TGTGCCAGCAGCCCTGGGGTAGCGTTAAATGAGCAGTTCTTC. This encodes CASSPGVALNEQFF.